The present T cell receptor beta chain was sequenced within a study of control samples from healthy donors and cancer patients. Method: immunoSEQ multiplex PCR; TCRdb's copy keeps in-frame clones and lacks some. Of some 48,000 clones listed, about 93% are singletons. The CDR3 sequence is 12 residues long. CDR1 and CDR2 (germline): GTSNPN, SVGIG (reference sequence). The ends were cut back, 7 bases at V and 5 bases at J, with 14 bases in the middle. This TCR was sampled from a woman in her 50s with head and neck cancer. V usage is TRBV30 and J usage is TRBJ1-2; D might be TRBD1 (5 bases). Source material: PBMCs. CDR3 nucleotide sequence: TGTGCCTTCTACCGGGGGAGGTATGGCTACACCTTC. Translating it yields CAFYRGRYGYTF.